This T cell receptor (beta chain) was recovered during a study of T cell responses to AZD1222 COVID-19 vaccine. Libraries were prepared by immunoSEQ multiplex PCR; TCRdb keeps only in-frame clonotypes and omits some of them. The sample shows approximately 92,000 clones, 70% to 90% of them seen only once. V was shortened by 4 bases and J by 7 bases, with 13 bases between the two germline ends. The germline CDR1 and CDR2 sequences are LGHDT and YNNKEL (reference sequence). The CDR3 runs to 14 residues. This receptor was identified in an adult in good health. The chain carries TRBV3-1 (or the pseudogene TRBV3-2) and TRBJ1-4; no definite D call. The sample in question was peripheral blood, obtained on day 0 of AZD1222 vaccination. The CDR3 sequence: CASSLGSRGEKLFF. The CDR3 DNA reads as TGTGCCAGCAGCCTAGGGTCTCGGGGTGAAAAACTGTTTTTT.